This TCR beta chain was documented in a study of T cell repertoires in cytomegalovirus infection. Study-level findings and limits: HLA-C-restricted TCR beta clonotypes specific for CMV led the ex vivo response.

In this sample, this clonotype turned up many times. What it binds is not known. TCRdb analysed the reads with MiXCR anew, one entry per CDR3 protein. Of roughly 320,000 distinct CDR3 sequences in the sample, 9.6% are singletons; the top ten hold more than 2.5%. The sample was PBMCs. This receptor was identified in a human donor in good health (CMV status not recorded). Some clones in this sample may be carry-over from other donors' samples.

The CDR3 bases are TGTGCCAGCAGCACCGGACTAGCGGGGGGTGCTACGGAGCAGTACGTC. Translation: CASSTGLAGGATEQYV. This chain joins TRBV11-2 and TRBJ2-7; 14 nucleotides agree with TRBD2. Germline trimming cut 5 bases from V and 7 bases from J; bases unmatched to any gene: 10. This CDR3 has 16 residues. Germline V lookup: CDR1 SGHAT, CDR2 FQNNGV.